This entry lists 27 T cell receptor beta chains sequenced from one sample in a study of regulatory T cells in long-lasting Graves disease. Regarding time point: newly diagnosed GD, antithyroid drugs for less than 3 months. RNA isolated from PBMCs was used to make the TCR library. Relying on iRepertoire HTBI primers and Arm-PCR of CDR3 regions, the team built TCR beta libraries. TCRdb itself ran the multiplex PCR reads through MiXCR, one entry per CDR3 protein. The sample consists of fewer than 500,000 distinct CDR3 sequences, about a sixth of them appearing once. This same sample was also taken into another study, of T cells in Graves' hyperthyroidism and ophthalmopathy.

This specimen consisted of peripheral blood mononuclear cells (PBMCs), obtained at new diagnosis, from a patient treated with antithyroid drugs. Receptors were obtained from a man aged 35 to 55 with Graves disease.

This clonotype was counted a single time. This could be a read error, since a much larger clone is one nucleotide away. This chain joins TRBV30 and TRBJ1-1; D remains ambiguous. With 1 base removed from V and 1 base from J, the gap between germline ends came to 13 bases. Germline CDR1 is GTSNPN and CDR2 is SVGIG (reference sequence). This CDR3 contains 15 residues. This CDR3 is CAWSASRVTNTEAFF. The CDR3 nucleotides are TGTGCCTGGAGTGCTTCCCGAGTAACGAACACTGAAGCTTTCTTT.

This clonotype was picked up many times. The chain has TRBV28 and TRBJ1-1; a weak D match, TRBD1 (6 bases). Germline-derived CDR1 and CDR2 are MDHEN and SYDVKM. This CDR3 comprises 16 residues. V was shortened by 3 bases and J by 4 bases, with 18 bases between the two germline ends. CDR3 nucleotides: TGTGCCAGCAGTTTTATCTATACAGGGTCGGGCACTGAAGCTTTCTTT. This sequence encodes CASSFIYTGSGTEAFF.

Concerning this clonotype itself: Since a far larger clone is one base different, this is likely a read error. The chain couples TRBV12-3 or TRBV12-4 to TRBJ1-2; no definite D call. This CDR3 is built from 13 residues. The CDR3 sequence: CASSQTTNHGYTF. The CDR3, as DNA: TGTGCCAGCAGCCAGACAACTAACCATGGCTACACCTTC.

A few counts support this clonotype. This rearrangement joins TRBV4-2 to TRBJ2-1; the D gene is possibly TRBD1 (6 bases). The end of the DNA aligns better with TRBJ2-4, so the J call may be wrong. The CDR3 is 15 amino acids. CDR1 is LGHNA and CDR2 is YNFKEQ in the germline V gene. CDR3 bases: TGTGCCAGCAGCCAAGATCGCAGGGGTTACGGCATTCAGTACTTC. It is translated as CASSQDRRGYGIQYF.

Many counts were recorded for this clonotype. The chain is built from TRBV5-1 and TRBJ2-5; 8 bases are a match to TRBD2. There are 14 residues in the CDR3. Germline V gives CDR1 SGHRS, CDR2 YFSETQ. V shed 7 bases, J shed 2 bases, and the junction held 7 bases outside the gene matches. DNA for the CDR3: TGCGCCAGCGGCTATAGCGGGACACAAGAGACCCAGTACTTC. Protein product: CASGYSGTQETQYF.

This clonotype has just a few counts. The genes are TRBV5-5 and TRBJ1-1; TRBD1 might be the D (5 bases). Trimming stripped 0 bases from V and 2 bases from J, with 11 bases between. This CDR3 has 15 residues. Germline CDR1 SGHKS, CDR2 YYEKEE (reference sequence). CDR3 region: CASSLGGDFNTEAFF. Written as DNA, the CDR3 is TGTGCCAGCAGCTTGGGTGGGGACTTCAACACTGAAGCTTTCTTT. Looking up the rest from reference TRBV5-5 and TRBJ1-1 gives the full variable domain: DAGVTQSPTHLIKTRGQQVTLRCSPISGHKSVSWYQQVLGQGPQFIFQYYEKEERGRGNFPDRFSARQFPNYSSELNVNALLLGDSALYLCASSLGGDFNTEAFFGQGTRLTVV.

Here the CDR3 DNA reads TGTGCCTGGAGCCACAGAGGCAGTCAGCCCCAGCATTTT. This sequence encodes CAWSHRGSQPQHF. J is TRBJ1-5 and V is TRBV30; D is undetermined. The V and J ends lost 3 bases and 6 bases respectively, with 12 bases between them. The CDR3 is 13 amino acids. Germline assignment: CDR1 GTSNPN and CDR2 SVGIG (reference sequence).

The V and J genes are TRBV7-3 and TRBJ2-1; TRBD1 matches at 9 bases. Germline CDR1 SGHTA, CDR2 FQGTGA. V dropped 5 bases and J dropped 6; count of bases not matched to a gene: 11. This CDR3 spans 16 amino acids. The CDR3 DNA reads TGTGCCAGCAGCCCTAGCCGGACAGGGGAAACCAATGAGCAGTTCTTC. Translated: CASSPSRTGETNEQFF.

This clonotype appeared a single time. The chain links TRBV6-5 to TRBJ1-6; no reliable D call. The V gene lost 2 bases and the J gene lost 8 bases, with 16 bases spanning the gap. Germline V gene sequence: CDR1 MNHEY, CDR2 SVGAGI. The CDR3 runs to 16 residues. CDR3 protein: CASSYGQLRADSPLHF. In DNA form, the CDR3 reads TGTGCCAGCAGTTACGGGCAGCTAAGGGCTGATTCACCCCTCCACTTT.

Comment on this clonotype: One end of the junction is discordant with germline, which a read error may explain. The chain is built from TRBV28 and TRBJ2-1; 9 bases are a match to TRBD2. CDR1 is MDHEN and CDR2 is SYDVKM in the germline V gene. There are 12 residues in the CDR3. CDR3 in amino acids: CVSSLTSGEQFF. The CDR3 region has the DNA TGTGTCAGCAGTTTGACTAGCGGCGAGCAGTTCTTC. The full variable domain, in which reference TRBV28 and TRBJ2-1 provide the parts outside the CDR3, is DVKVTQSSRYLVKRTGEKVFLECVQDMDHENMFWYRQDPGLGLRLIYFSYDVKMKEKGDIPEGYSVSREKKERFSLILESASTNQTSMYLCVSSLTSGEQFFGPGTRLTVL.

This clonotype has just a few counts. The V gene is TRBV18, the J gene TRBJ2-7, with 7 bases matching TRBD1. Germline CDR1 KGHSH, CDR2 LQKENI. Trimming took 2 bases from V and 2 from J; bases not matched to a gene: 6. CDR3 length: 15 amino acids. The CDR3 protein is CASSPNRGYAYEQYF. The CDR3 nucleotides are TGTGCCAGCTCACCAAACAGGGGATACGCCTACGAGCAGTACTTC.

This clonotype was found many times. The chain carries TRBV18 and TRBJ1-1, with TRBD1 matching 7 bases. V was clipped by 0 bases and J by 0 bases; unmatched bases: 4. The germline V gene has CDR1 KGHSH and CDR2 LQKENI. The CDR3 is 16 amino acids. CDR3 protein: CASSPPAGGVNTEAFF. DNA of the CDR3: TGTGCCAGCTCACCACCGGCAGGGGGGGTGAACACTGAAGCTTTCTTT.

Worth noting for this clonotype: Given a much more abundant clone one base away, this may be a read error. The rearrangement links TRBV28 to TRBJ1-4; no clear D. The CDR3 is 14 residues long. From germline, CDR1 is MDHEN and CDR2 SYDVKM. The CDR3 sequence is CASRLIGRNEKLVF. In nucleotides, the CDR3 is TGTGCCAGCAGATTAATCGGGCGGAATGAAAAACTGGTTTTT.

Concerning this clonotype itself: A read error may be the cause here, since a much bigger clone is one base away. The conserved final phenylalanine or tryptophan is absent from the CDR3, which likely points to a read error. The chain employs TRBV28 and TRBJ1-2; unclear D gene. From germline, CDR1 is MDHEN and CDR2 SYDVKM. The CDR3 length is 13 residues. V dropped 6 bases and J dropped 2 bases, with 10 bases sitting between them. The CDR3 sequence: CASSPDTNYGYTL. The CDR3 DNA reads as TGTGCCAGCAGCCCCGATACGAACTATGGCTACACCCTC.

There are many counts of this clonotype. The V gene is TRBV29-1, the J gene TRBJ2-3; 7 bases align to TRBD2. The CDR3 consists of 14 residues. Per germline, CDR1 SQVTM and CDR2 ANQGSEA. After removal of 4 bases from V and 4 bases from J, the junction contained 8 bases not matched to a gene. Written as DNA, the CDR3 is TGCAGCGTTGTTCGCCGGGAGGTCGCAGATACGCAGTATTTT. Translation: CSVVRREVADTQYF.

This clonotype appeared once. The V gene is TRBV7-9, the J gene TRBJ2-3; TRBD1 or TRBD2 may be the D gene (5 bases each). The germline V gene encodes CDR1 SEHNR and CDR2 FQNEAQ (reference sequence). The CDR3 runs to 13 residues. V lost 7 bases to trimming and J lost 6 bases, with 14 bases between them. The CDR3 bases are TGTGCCAGCACCGGGACCGCGGCTGATACGCAGTATTTT. This codes for CASTGTAADTQYF.

This sequence joins TRBV12-3 or TRBV12-4 and TRBJ1-3; TRBD1 agrees at 7 bases. V shed 8 bases, J shed 0 bases, and the junction held 10 bases outside the gene matches. This CDR3 contains 16 residues. CDR3 DNA sequence: TGTGCCAGCGGCCCTCCAGGGGGATCCTCTGGAAACACCATATATTTT. Protein: CASGPPGGSSGNTIYF.

As for this clonotype: A much larger clone differs by one base, so this may be a read error. The chain employs TRBV7-2 and TRBJ2-1, with TRBD2 identical over 13 bases. V gave up 2 bases and J gave up 2 bases; unmatched junction bases: 12. The CDR3 loop spans 20 amino acids. Germline assignment: CDR1 SGHTA and CDR2 FQGNSA. The CDR3 here is CASSLRGRTSGRKPYNEQFF. As DNA, the CDR3 is TGTGCCAGCAGCTTAAGGGGTCGGACTAGCGGGAGAAAGCCCTACAATGAGCAGTTCTTC. Looking up the rest from reference TRBV7-2 and TRBJ2-1 gives the full variable domain: GAGVSQSPSNKVTEKGKDVELRCDPISGHTALYWYRQSLGQGLEFLIYFQGNSAPDKSGLPSDRFSAERTGGSVSTLTIQRTQQEDSAVYLCASSLRGRTSGRKPYNEQFFGPGTRLTVL.

There are a few counts of this clonotype. The rearrangement links TRBV4-2 to TRBJ2-7; possibly TRBD2 for D (7 bases). CDR1 is LGHNA and CDR2 is YNFKEQ in the germline V gene. Trimming shortened V by 0 bases and J by 0 bases, and 15 bases separated the two germline ends. The CDR3 is 17 residues long. CDR3 DNA: TGTGCCAGCAGCCAAGAAGGGGGGGGAAGGCGCTCCTACGAGCAGTACTTC. Residues: CASSQEGGGRRSYEQYF.

The V gene is TRBV4-1, the J gene TRBJ1-2, with a possible D match to TRBD1 (5 bases). This CDR3 comprises 14 residues. Germline V CDR1 and CDR2: MGHRA, YSYEKL. V was shortened by 0 bases and J by 4 bases, with 9 bases between the two germline ends. This CDR3 reads CASSQDGGGYGYTF. Written as DNA, the CDR3 is TGCGCCAGCAGCCAAGATGGGGGGGGCTATGGCTACACCTTC.

Worth noting for this clonotype: A much larger clone lies a single base off, so this may be a read error. The rearrangement joins TRBV30 to TRBJ1-3; D gene unclear. The CDR3 spans 13 residues. Germline values: CDR1 GTSNPN, CDR2 SVGIG (reference sequence). The CDR3 region has the DNA TGTGCCCGGAGTCCCCACGGGGGAAACACCATATATTTT. It translates to CARSPHGGNTIYF.

This clonotype has a handful of counts. The V and J genes are TRBV6-1 and TRBJ2-4, with 8 bases matching TRBD1. Germline V gene data show CDR1 as MNHNS and CDR2 as SASEGT. The V segment lost 5 bases and the J segment 0 bases; nucleotides outside the gene matches: 15. CDR3 length: 19 residues. The CDR3 reads CASSKTGTGEPLAKNIQYF. The CDR3 DNA reads TGTGCCAGCAGTAAAACCGGGACAGGCGAACCTCTAGCCAAAAACATTCAGTACTTC.

This clonotype has a handful of counts. The V gene is TRBV12-3 or TRBV12-4, the J gene TRBJ2-2; D gene unclear. This CDR3 has 13 residues. The V end was cut by 10 bases, the J end by 8 bases, with 17 bases between. The CDR3, as DNA: TGTGCCAACCAGCGTCTTGGGCCGGGGGAGCTGTTTTTT. Its protein is CANQRLGPGELFF.

J is TRBJ1-3 and V is TRBV20-1; D possibly corresponds to TRBD1 (6 bases). CDR3 length equals 13 residues. Germline V gene data show CDR1 as DFQATT and CDR2 as SNEGSKA (reference sequence). Trimming took 3 bases from V and 2 from J, leaving 8 bases between them. The CDR3 loop is CSARGDTGNTIYF. As DNA, the CDR3 is TGCAGTGCTAGGGGGGACACTGGAAACACCATATATTTT.

This clonotype was picked up many times. The chain is built from TRBV2 and TRBJ2-5; 8 bases are a match to TRBD1. CDR3 size: 13 residues. CDR1 is SNHLY, CDR2 FYNNEI, per germline. With 7 bases clipped from V and 6 bases from J, the junction kept 7 bases outside the gene matches. In nucleotides, the CDR3 is TGTGCCAGCATGGGCAGGGGGCGACAGACCCAGTACTTC. Translating it yields CASMGRGRQTQYF.

The chain is built from TRBV27 and TRBJ2-7; 7 bases line up with TRBD2. Germline CDR1 MNHEY, CDR2 SMNVEV (reference sequence). The CDR3 covers 14 residues. The V segment lost 3 bases and the J segment 3 bases; nucleotides outside the gene matches: 5. CDR3 DNA sequence: TGTGCCAGCAGTTTGAGCGGGGTGCGCTACGAGCAGTACTTC. Translated, it gives CASSLSGVRYEQYF.

This clonotype has a count of ten or more. The chain employs TRBV12-3 or TRBV12-4 and TRBJ2-1; no clear D. The CDR3 has 12 amino acids. The ends were cut back, 2 bases at V and 9 bases at J, with 8 bases in the middle. DNA of the CDR3: TGTGCCAGCAGTTTACAGTTTGTTGAGCAGTTCTTC. This encodes CASSLQFVEQFF.